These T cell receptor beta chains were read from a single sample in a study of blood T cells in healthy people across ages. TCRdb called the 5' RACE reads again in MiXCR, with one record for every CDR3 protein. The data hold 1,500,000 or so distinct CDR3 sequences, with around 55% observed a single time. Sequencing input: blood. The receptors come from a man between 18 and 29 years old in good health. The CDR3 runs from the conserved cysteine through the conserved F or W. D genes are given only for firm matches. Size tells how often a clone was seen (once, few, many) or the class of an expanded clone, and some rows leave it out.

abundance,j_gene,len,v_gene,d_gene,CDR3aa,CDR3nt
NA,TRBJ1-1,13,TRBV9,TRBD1,CASSYNRGSEAFF,TGTGCCAGCAGCTACAACAGGGGCTCTGAAGCTTTCTTT
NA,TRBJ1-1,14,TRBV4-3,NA,CASSQGGALTEAFF,TGCGCCAGCAGCCAGGGGGGGGCACTAACTGAAGCTTTCTTT
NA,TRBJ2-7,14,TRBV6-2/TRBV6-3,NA,CASSPGSTLYEQYF,TGTGCCAGCAGCCCAGGGTCTACACTTTACGAGCAGTACTTC
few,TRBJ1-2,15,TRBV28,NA,CASSLGRVPWQGYTF,TGTGCCAGCAGTTTAGGGCGGGTTCCATGGCAGGGCTACACCTTC
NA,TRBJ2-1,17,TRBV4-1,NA,CASSPHSAGAAYNEQFF,TGCGCCAGTAGCCCCCACAGTGCTGGGGCTGCCTACAATGAGCAGTTCTTC
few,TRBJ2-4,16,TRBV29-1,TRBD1,CSVDPVDRGAKNIQYF,TGCAGCGTTGACCCCGTGGACAGGGGAGCCAAAAACATTCAGTACTTC
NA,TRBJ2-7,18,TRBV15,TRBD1,CATSRDLLPSGTDYEQHF,TGTGCCACCAGCAGAGATTTATTACCTTCCGGGACAGACTACGAGCAGCACTTC
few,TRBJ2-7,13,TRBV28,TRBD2,CASSPTSGYEQYF,TGTGCCAGCAGCCCGACTAGCGGGTACGAGCAGTACTTC
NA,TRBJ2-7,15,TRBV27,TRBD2,CASSLTSGVPYEQYF,TGTGCCAGCAGTTTAACTAGCGGGGTGCCCTACGAGCAGTACTTC
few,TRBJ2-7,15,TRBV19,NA,CASSGTRVFSYEQYF,TGTGCCAGTAGTGGTACAAGGGTTTTTTCCTACGAGCAGTACTTC
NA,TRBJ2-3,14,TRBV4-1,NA,CASSQEGRPDTQYF,TGCGCCAGCAGCCAAGAAGGCAGGCCAGATACGCAGTATTTT
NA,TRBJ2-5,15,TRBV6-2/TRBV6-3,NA,CASIEGGGVFKEQYF,TGTGCCAGCATCGAGGGCGGGGGCGTCTTTAAGGAGCAGTACTTC
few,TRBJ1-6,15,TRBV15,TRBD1,CATSRVAGGNSPLHF,TGTGCCACCAGCAGAGTTGCAGGGGGTAATTCACCCCTCCACTTT
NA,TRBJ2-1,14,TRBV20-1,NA,CSARRSGLAAEQFF,TGCAGTGCTAGGCGCTCCGGGCTAGCAGCTGAGCAGTTCTTC
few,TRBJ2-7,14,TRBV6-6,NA,CASRPPGRSYEQYF,TGTGCCAGCAGGCCTCCGGGGAGATCCTACGAGCAGTACTTC
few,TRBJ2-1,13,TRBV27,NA,CASSLTGFHEQFF,TGTGCCAGCAGTCTAACAGGGTTCCATGAGCAGTTCTTC
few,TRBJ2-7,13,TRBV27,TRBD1,CASKRQGAGEQYF,TGTGCCAGCAAAAGACAGGGGGCTGGCGAGCAGTACTTC
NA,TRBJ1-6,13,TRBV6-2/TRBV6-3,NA,CASSRHTDSPLHF,TGTGCCAGCAGTCGACACACTGATTCACCCCTCCACTTT
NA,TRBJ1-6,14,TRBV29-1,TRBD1,CSVGGGTANSPLHF,TGCAGCGTTGGAGGTGGGACAGCTAATTCACCCCTCCACTTT
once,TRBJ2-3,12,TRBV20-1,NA,CSVTRSTDTQYF,TGCAGTGTGACGAGGAGCACAGATACGCAGTATTTT
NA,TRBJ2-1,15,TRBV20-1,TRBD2,CSARERGVSYNEQFF,TGCAGTGCTCGCGAGCGGGGGGTCAGCTACAATGAGCAGTTCTTC
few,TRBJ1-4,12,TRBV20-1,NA,CSARYPNEKLFF,TGCAGTGCTAGGTACCCTAATGAAAAACTGTTTTTT
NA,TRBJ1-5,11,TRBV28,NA,CASSTGSRKHF,TGTGCCAGCAGTACCGGGTCTCGTAAGCATTTT
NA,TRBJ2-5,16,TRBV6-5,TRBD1,CASSYLIPDRGETQYF,TGTGCCAGCAGTTATCTGATCCCGGACAGGGGTGAGACCCAGTACTTC
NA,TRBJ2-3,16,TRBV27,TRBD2,CASSQRGAGVPDTQYF,TGTGCCAGCAGCCAAAGAGGAGCGGGGGTTCCAGATACGCAGTATTTT
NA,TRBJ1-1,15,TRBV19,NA,CASSAGVLMNTEAFF,TGTGCCAGTAGTGCAGGGGTACTCATGAACACTGAAGCTTTCTTT
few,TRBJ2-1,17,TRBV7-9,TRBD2,CASSPQPGTSAYNEQFF,TGTGCCAGCAGCCCCCAGCCCGGGACTAGCGCTTACAATGAGCAGTTCTTC
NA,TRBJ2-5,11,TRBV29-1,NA,CSVEVEETQYF,TGCAGCGTTGAAGTGGAAGAGACCCAGTACTTC
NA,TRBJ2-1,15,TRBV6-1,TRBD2,CATQFSGSSYNEQFF,TGTGCCACCCAGTTTAGCGGGAGCTCCTACAATGAGCAGTTCTTC
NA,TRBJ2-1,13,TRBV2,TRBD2,CASSEGLRNEQFF,TGTGCCAGCAGTGAGGGACTAAGAAATGAGCAGTTCTTC
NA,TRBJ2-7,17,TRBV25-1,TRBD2,CASSELGSGTSSYEQYF,TGTGCCAGCAGTGAATTGGGTAGTGGGACTAGCTCCTACGAGCAGTACTTC
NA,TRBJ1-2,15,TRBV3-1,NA,CASSQDPGTSYGYTF,TGTGCCAGCAGCCAAGATCCAGGGACTTCGTATGGCTACACCTTC